In this sample, the clone carrying this T cell receptor (beta chain) turned up many times. Its antigen is undetermined. This sample was taken from a study of T cells in Graves' hyperthyroidism and ophthalmopathy. Across the whole study: Before treatment of any kind, peripheral blood was taken at initial diagnosis.

Findings of the study overall: Most thyroid clonotypes with frequency above 0.001 were detected in blood.

The CDR3 sequence is 15 residues long. The V end was cut by 4 bases, the J end by 0 bases, with 7 bases between. Germline V gene data show CDR1 as MDHEN and CDR2 as SYDVKM. RNA transcripts gave rise to amplified TCR beta CDR3 regions. Carried out on the TCR CDR3, a first-round RT-PCR used the HTBI primer set. TCRdb ran MiXCR on the multiplex PCR reads and lists one entry per CDR3 protein. The sample shows around 300,000 distinct CDR3 sequences, roughly 14% of them seen only once. The rearrangement uses TRBV28 and TRBJ2-6; D is ambiguous. The sequence derives from a woman aged 30 to 39 with Graves' hyperthyroidism. Material: blood. Here the CDR3 reads CASSWGASGANVLTF. The CDR3 DNA sequence: TGTGCCAGCAGTTGGGGTGCCTCTGGGGCCAACGTCCTGACTTTC.